This T cell receptor beta chain originates from a study of blood T cell repertoires in COVID-19 (dated by TCRdb to 2020 to 2022). With respect to the entire study: The collaborator samples originated in the United States, Italy and Spain and spanned the acute and convalescent phases of COVID-19. A de-identified subject ID, COVID-19 status, age in years and sex were almost always included in the sample metadata. Samples were obtained from the ongoing ImmuneRACE study (first 160 participants) and from over 1,000 subjects provided by 6 global collaborators. Deeply sampled blood TCRbeta repertoires from subjects exposed to, actively infected with, or recovered from COVID-19 were included in the dataset. The repertoires were made available in a free public database intended to serve as a resource for research on the immune response to SARS-CoV-2. Where available, HLA class I and class II types were obtained from metadata supplied by the sample provider rather than from assay-based typing. The material from the prospective study consisted of cDNA or gDNA derived from T cells, B-cell-depleted T cells, or PBMCs.

What the study reported, not specific to this receptor: How much clinical and demographic metadata was included differed by source and by participant, and the metadata was provided uncurated.

As for this clone: The antigen it recognizes is unknown. No quality values exist for individual bases; no much larger clone is one base distant.

Participants in the prospective study were enrolled through a virtual design, were aged about 18 to 89 years, and lived in approximately 25 United States geographic areas. To assign participants to cohorts, the prospective study relied on clinical history that participants themselves reported in a screening survey and a study questionnaire. ImmuneRACE Cohort 3 recovered participants were defined by two consecutive negative NP/OP PCR tests, healthcare professional clearance, or symptom resolution. In the prospective study, mobile phlebotomists collected whole blood, serum and a nasopharyngeal or oropharyngeal swab from each participant. Over a roughly 2-month period, participants in the prospective study had the option of providing additional blood draws and questionnaires. Prospective study blood samples were shipped either frozen or at room temperature before DNA extraction. The immunoSEQ Assay, a bias-controlled multiplex PCR, was used to amplify TCRbeta CDR3 regions from genomic DNA. The original pipeline was this. The number of nucleated cells in each sample was estimated from the amplification of reference gene primers within the assay. To quantify the absolute abundance of each unique TCRbeta CDR3 rearrangement, sequence reads were collapsed and filtered. For each sample, productive Simpson clonality was calculated by taking the square root of Simpson's diversity index across productive rearrangements. The immuneACCESS repertoire file appears here via TCRdb, limited to in-frame rearrangements. These files lack a portion of the clones; in checked studies, under half of the deficit traces to unresolved V genes, and the cause of the others is not known. That table is the source of V, J and clone size, and D and trimming were worked out from the DNA. The sample data list some 150,000 clones, and approximately 79% of these were observed just once. The biggest ten clones account for just under 3% of the sample.

This TCR came from a woman in her forties or fifties who had recovered from COVID-19. Sequencing input: PBMCs or T cells enriched from blood (not recorded which).

The CDR3 region reads CASSQSYSPGDTIYF. The nucleotide sequence is TGTGCCAGCAGCCAAAGCTACTCCCCGGGGGACACCATATATTTT. The V gene is TRBV6-4 and the J gene is TRBJ1-3, and perhaps TRBD1 as D gene, on 5 matching bases. The CDR3 starts with the cysteine, ends with the phenylalanine, and has 15 residues. Only the CDR3 portion is preserved as DNA: 45 bases, with reading frame beginning at the first base. Trimming costs V 6 bases and J 8 bases, and their ends lie 20 bases apart. From a lookup of the germline V gene, CDR1 and CDR2 are MRHNA and SNTAGT.